This T cell receptor (beta chain) was sequenced in a study of neurological immune-mediated disorders. TCRdb reanalysed the 5' RACE reads using MiXCR and keeps one entry per CDR3 protein. The data contain some 28,000 distinct CDR3 sequences, approximately 22% of them singletons. This clonotype was picked up many times. Its target is unknown. This CDR3 has 14 amino acids. CDR1 DFQATT and CDR2 SNEGSKA come from the germline V gene (reference sequence). Trimming shortened V by 3 bases and J by 7 bases, and 15 bases separated the two germline ends. The cells used in sorted libraries, CD4+ or CD8+ T cells, numbered about a million. Findings and caveats of the study: TCR-beta repertoires seemed private in all groups, with no expanded CDR3 amino acid sequences shared. HTLV-1-associated myelopathy had the most TCR clonal expansion, whereas multiple sclerosis had the least (lower than in healthy controls).

The gene calls are TRBV20-1 and TRBJ1-4, with D perhaps TRBD1 (5 bases). Material for sequencing was CD4+ T cells from blood. This TCR derives from a man between 50 and 59 years old with HTLV-1-associated myelopathy (HAM/TSP). This chain's CDR3 is CSASRGLGGEKLFF. CDR3 in DNA: TGCAGTGCTAGTCGGGGGTTGGGAGGTGAAAAACTGTTTTTT.